This TCR beta chain was retrieved from a study of blood T cells in healthy people across ages. This clonotype has just a few counts. The antigen is undetermined. A single base separates this from a much larger clone, so it may be a read error. With a J-beta primer mix and a sample-barcoded 5' primer, a second PCR ran about 6 to 11 cycles. TCRdb reprocessed the 5' RACE reads with MiXCR, giving one entry per CDR3 protein. The sample contains 1 million or so distinct CDR3 sequences, 20% to 25% of which appear only once. Germline CDR1 and CDR2: SGDLS and YYNGEE. CDR3 size: 14 residues. The authors drew ten milliliters of peripheral blood from each donor. Study results and caveats: Naive T cell percentage showed a strong correlation with TCR beta diversity.

These data are also associated with another study on T cells of mothers and their children. That publication notes: Mothers gave over 8 million TCR beta CDR3 reads each, and children several million each.

The clonotype comes from a girl aged 2-10 years in good health. V is TRBV9 and J is TRBJ2-5; the D gene is possibly TRBD2 (6 bases). Sequenced input: blood. CDR3 nucleotides: TGTGCCAGCAGCGACCGACTAGACCAAGAGGCCCAGTACTTC. Residues: CASSDRLDQEAQYF. The whole variable domain, filled in from reference TRBV9 and TRBJ2-5, reads DSGVTQTPKHLITATGQRVTLRCSPRSGDLSVYWYQQSLDQGLQFLIQYYNGEERAKGNILERFSAQQFPDLHSELNLSSLELGDSALYFCASSDRLDQEAQYFGPGTRLLVL.